One and the same sample provided the 16 T cell receptor beta chains below, sequenced in a study of blood T cell repertoires in COVID-19. Generated by immunoSEQ multiplex PCR, the TCRdb table keeps only in-frame clones and is missing some. The sample consists of about 210,000 clones, about 88% of them appearing once. Sequencing was performed on peripheral blood. The receptors were gathered from a man aged 65 to 85 with acute or convalescent COVID-19.

The rearrangement links TRBV19 to TRBJ2-3; 8 nucleotides match TRBD2. In germline, CDR1 is LNHDA, CDR2 SQIVND (reference sequence). This CDR3 region has 17 residues. After removal of 6 bases from V and 3 bases from J, the junction contained 14 bases not matched to a gene. DNA of the CDR3: TGTGCCAGTAGGCCGGGACTAGGGACTCTGGGAACAGATACGCAGTATTTT. Translating gives CASRPGLGTLGTDTQYF.

This clone was seen just once. This chain uses TRBV25-1 with TRBJ1-1; unclear D gene. Germline V gene lookup returns CDR1 MGHDK and CDR2 SYGVNS. The germline V and J ends were trimmed by 4 bases and 4 bases, with 10 bases remaining between them. CDR3 length: 13 amino acids. DNA of the CDR3: TGTGCCAGCAGTGGGAGGTTGGGCACTGAAGCTTTCTTT. Amino acids: CASSGRLGTEAFF. The complete variable domain, with remaining parts taken from reference TRBV25-1 and TRBJ1-1, reads EADIYQTPRYLVIGTGKKITLECSQTMGHDKMYWYQQDPGMELHLIHYSYGVNSTEKGDLSSESTVSRIRTEHFPLTLESARPSHTSQYLCASSGRLGTEAFFGQGTRLTVV.

The V and J genes are TRBV5-1 and TRBJ2-6; the D is unclear. Trimming cost V 4 bases and J 2 bases, with 13 bases left between them. Germline CDR1 is SGHRS and CDR2 is YFSETQ. The length of the CDR3 is 16 residues. The CDR3 region is CASSPRVITGANVLTF. DNA of the CDR3: TGCGCCAGCAGCCCGAGAGTCATCACTGGGGCCAACGTCCTGACTTTC.

Notes on this clone: Different DNA sequences within this sample yield the same CDR3. The V call is TRBV10-3, the J call TRBJ2-1, with 9 nucleotides matching TRBD2. J was trimmed by 1 base and V by 2 bases; bases with no gene match: 0. The CDR3 is made up of 15 amino acids. The germline CDR1 and CDR2 sequences are ENHRY and SYGVKD. The CDR3 loop is CAISEAGGSYNEQFF. As DNA, the CDR3 is TGTGCCATCAGTGAGGCGGGAGGGTCCTACAATGAGCAGTTCTTC.

On this clone: Distinct nucleotide sequences in the sample also encode this CDR3. This chain links TRBV4-2 with TRBJ2-1, with 11 bases fitting TRBD2. The V gene end was trimmed by 3 bases and the J gene end by 4 bases; junction bases not matched to a gene: 2. Per the germline V gene, CDR1 is LGHNA and CDR2 is YNFKEQ. The CDR3 totals 15 residues. The CDR3 sequence: CASSQGTSGYNEQFF. DNA for the CDR3: TGTGCCAGCAGCCAGGGGACTAGCGGATACAATGAGCAGTTCTTC.

The genes are TRBV6-5 and TRBJ2-7, with D possibly matching TRBD2 (5 bases). V was shortened by 5 bases and J by 3 bases, with 8 bases between the two germline ends. The CDR3 runs 12 residues. The germline V gene has CDR1 MNHEY and CDR2 SVGAGI. Written as DNA, the CDR3 is TGTGCCAGCAGTACTGGAGGCTACGAGCAGTACTTC. Its translation: CASSTGGYEQYF.

The chain has TRBV4-2 and TRBJ2-1, with TRBD1 as a possible D gene (7 bases). Deletions cut 1 base from V and 9 bases from J, with 13 bases between. The CDR3 is made up of 14 amino acids. Germline CDR1 LGHNA, CDR2 YNFKEQ. CDR3 region: CASSQARQGGEQFF. Here the CDR3 DNA reads TGTGCCAGCAGCCAAGCCCGACAGGGAGGTGAGCAGTTCTTC.

This clone was recorded a few times. The genes are TRBV5-4 and TRBJ2-4; D might be TRBD1 (6 bases). This CDR3 spans 15 amino acids. Per germline, CDR1 SGHNT and CDR2 YYREEE (reference sequence). The V end lost 2 bases, the J end lost 5 bases, and 14 bases lay between the germline ends. CDR3 sequence (DNA): TGTGCCAGCAGCTTAACTCAGGGGAAAGAAAACATTCAGTACTTC. Residues: CASSLTQGKENIQYF.

This clone appeared a single time. The chain couples TRBV6-4 to TRBJ2-2; D might be TRBD2 (6 bases). The CDR3 consists of 13 residues. V lost 5 bases and J 4 bases, leaving 8 bases between the germline ends. Germline V gives CDR1 MRHNA, CDR2 SNTAGT. CDR3 residues: CASSRDFTGELFF. CDR3 in DNA: TGTGCCAGCAGTCGGGACTTCACCGGGGAGCTGTTTTTT.

A few counts support this clone. CDR3 sequence (DNA): TGCGCCAGCAGCCATTCCGGGACTAGCGGGGCAGATACGCAGTATTTT. As protein: CASSHSGTSGADTQYF. The chain employs TRBV4-3 and TRBJ2-3; 13 bases agree with TRBD2. V shed 3 bases and J 4 bases; nucleotides not matched to a gene: 4. In germline, CDR1 is LGHNA, CDR2 YSLEER. The CDR3 spans 16 residues.

This rearrangement joins TRBV28 to TRBJ1-2, with 7 bases identical to TRBD1. Germline CDR1 reads MDHEN; CDR2 reads SYDVKM. This CDR3 has 13 residues. V lost 10 bases, J lost 5 bases, and 10 bases stayed unmatched. CDR3 DNA sequence: TGTGCCACCAAGAGACAGGGATTATATGGCTACACCTTC. Its translation: CATKRQGLYGYTF.

The gene calls are TRBV4-2 and TRBJ1-1; a weak D match, TRBD1 (6 bases). The CDR3 runs 14 residues. Germline V gene data show CDR1 as LGHNA and CDR2 as YNFKEQ. Trimming cost V 3 bases and J 4 bases, with 12 bases left between them. The CDR3 reads CASSQVRGGTEAFF. DNA of the CDR3: TGTGCCAGCAGCCAGGTACGAGGGGGCACTGAAGCTTTCTTT.

This clone was seen only once. The rearrangement joins TRBV6-2 or TRBV6-3 to TRBJ1-5, with unresolved D. V lost 6 bases and J lost 2, with 17 bases in between. Germline V lookup: CDR1 MNHEY, CDR2 SVGEGT. The CDR3 spans 16 residues. CDR3 protein: CASSRPSLTGNQPQHF. The CDR3 DNA reads as TGTGCCAGCAGCCGCCCCTCTCTTACTGGCAATCAGCCCCAGCATTTT.

This chain links TRBV6-5 with TRBJ1-1; 7 nucleotides match TRBD1. Germline loops: CDR1 MNHEY, CDR2 SVGAGI. There are 13 residues in the CDR3. Unmatched junction bases numbered 2, after V lost 6 bases and J lost 1 base. CDR3 residues: CASRDRRNTEAFF. The CDR3, as DNA: TGTGCCAGCAGGGACAGGAGGAACACTGAAGCTTTCTTT.

The V gene is TRBV18, the J gene TRBJ1-2, with 8 bases lining up with TRBD1. CDR3 length: 14 amino acids. Germline trimming cut 6 bases from V and 3 bases from J; bases unmatched to any gene: 6. Germline CDR1 reads KGHSH; CDR2 reads LQKENI. The CDR3 DNA sequence: TGTGCCAGCTCCCCGGGACAGGCCTACTATGGCTACACCTTC. Amino acid sequence: CASSPGQAYYGYTF.

V and J are TRBV9 and TRBJ2-1; D is possibly TRBD2 (5 bases). The CDR3 consists of 15 residues. V lost 0 bases, J lost 6 bases, and 13 bases lay in between. Looked up from germline, CDR1 is SGDLS and CDR2 is YYNGEE. The CDR3 loop is CASSVGGSSGNEQFF. The DNA for the CDR3 is TGTGCCAGCAGCGTAGGTGGGAGTTCCGGCAATGAGCAGTTCTTC.